The T cell receptor (beta chain) under discussion was sequenced for a study of blood T cell repertoires in COVID-19. This clone has more than one count but fewer than ten. In the authors' methods: How many nucleated cells were present was estimated from reference gene primer amplification. The data were produced by immunoSEQ multiplex PCR, yet TCRdb's version contains in-frame clones alone and is incomplete. V, J and clone size derive from that table, while D and trimming were established from the DNA sequence. In the table there are 25,000 to 35,000 clones, around four fifths of which are singletons. The sequence was obtained from a woman in her 70s with active or convalescent COVID-19. Sequencing used peripheral blood.

The CDR3 DNA follows: TGTGCCAGCAGCTCCGGGACAGGCGCCCATAATTCACCCCTCCACTTT. This codes for CASSSGTGAHNSPLHF. The chain carries TRBV7-8 and TRBJ1-6, with TRBD1 matching over 8 bases. Trimming cost V 4 bases and J 5 bases; bases outside gene matches: 7. CDR3 length equals 16 residues. Germline V gives CDR1 SGHVS, CDR2 FQNEAQ.